This TCR beta chain is drawn from a study of cytomegalovirus exposure and HLA in healthy donors. This clone was detected only a few times. This CDR3 contains 13 residues. J lost 4 bases, V lost 8 bases, and 5 bases had no gene match. CDR1 and CDR2 (germline): LNHDA, SQIVND (reference sequence). With 60 Vbeta and 13 Jbeta primers, the PCR was carried out. Clones were sequenced by immunoSEQ multiplex PCR, and TCRdb holds only the in-frame ones, with some missing. Of tens of thousands of clones detected, roughly 72% appear once; the ten largest clones hold less than 7.5%. The TCR comes from a man over 45 in good health and CMV-seronegative. The V gene is TRBV19, the J gene TRBJ1-1; 9 bases match TRBD1. Sequencing was carried out using PBMCs. The CDR3 loop reads CASSQGALTEAFF. CDR3 in DNA: TGTGCCAGTTCACAGGGGGCCCTCACTGAAGCTTTCTTT. Full variable domain (remainder filled in from reference TRBV19 and TRBJ1-1): DGGITQSPKYLFRKEGQNVTLSCEQNLNHDAMYWYRQDPGQGLRLIYYSQIVNDFQKGDIAEGYSVSREKKESFPLTVTSAQKNPTAFYLCASSQGALTEAFFGQGTRLTVV.